Below, 25 T cell receptor beta chains from the same sample are listed, as sequenced in a study of beta chain features in type 1 diabetes. Expressed TCRB transcripts were sequenced because the entire RNA isolate underwent reverse transcription. TCRdb's copy holds only in-frame clones and misses some; the assay was immunoSEQ multiplex PCR. The data hold some 410,000 clones, with over 11% observed a single time. Sequenced input: naive CD4+ T cells from blood. The source of these receptors is a young man in good health.

This clone appeared a few times. V is TRBV10-3 and J is TRBJ2-1, with D unclear. This CDR3 contains 11 residues. Germline lookup yields CDR1 ENHRY and CDR2 SYGVKD. The V gene lost 6 bases and the J gene lost 8 bases, with 8 bases spanning the gap. DNA of the CDR3: TGTGCCATCAGCCCTGGCGATGAGCAGTTCTTC. Encoded protein: CAISPGDEQFF.

This clone has a handful of counts. The CDR3 nucleotides read TGTGCCAGCAGTTCTACAGGCATGGAGACCCAGTACTTC. It yields the protein CASSSTGMETQYF. The genes are TRBV6-5 and TRBJ2-5; D might be TRBD1 (5 bases). Germline loops: CDR1 MNHEY, CDR2 SVGAGI. Trimming shortened V by 4 bases and J by 5 bases, and 11 bases separated the two germline ends. The CDR3 is made up of 13 amino acids.

The chain links TRBV21-1 to TRBJ1-1. TRBV21-1 is labeled a pseudogene. The CDR3 totals 13 residues. The CDR3 DNA is TGTGCCAGACCTAATGGGGGATACACTGAAGCTTTCTTT. It codes for CARPNGGYTEAFF.

This clone showed up just a few times. The CDR3 is CASRTGLGTSITGELFF. CDR3 nucleotides: TGTGCCTCGCGAACAGGTCTCGGGACTAGCATCACCGGGGAGCTGTTTTTT. The chain employs TRBV30 and TRBJ2-2; 9 positions match TRBD2. There are 17 residues in the CDR3. Germline V lookup: CDR1 GTSNPN, CDR2 SVGIG (reference sequence). Trimming at V came to 7 bases and at J to 4 bases, leaving 16 bases not matched to a gene.

This clone was picked up a small number of times. The chain recombines TRBV4-3 with TRBJ2-2, with a tentative D call TRBD2 (5 bases). V lost 1 base and J 0 bases, leaving 15 bases between the germline ends. CDR1 is LGHNA and CDR2 is YSLEER in the germline V gene. There are 18 residues in the CDR3. The CDR3 coding sequence is TGCGCCAGCAGCCAAGGAGGGCGTGGGCGGACGAACACCGGGGAGCTGTTTTTT. Translating gives CASSQGGRGRTNTGELFF.

This clone appeared a few times. The V call is TRBV5-5, the J call TRBJ2-5; maybe TRBD2 (5 bases). Between the trimmed V and J ends, which lost 5 bases and 5 bases, there was a span of 13 bases. The CDR3 runs 13 residues. In germline, CDR1 is SGHKS, CDR2 YYEKEE (reference sequence). The CDR3 nucleotides read TGTGCCAGCAGGCACGGGGATAGGGAGACCCAGTACTTC. It translates to CASRHGDRETQYF.

This sequence joins TRBV9 and TRBJ2-7; 9 nucleotides line up with TRBD1. V shed 5 bases, J shed 6 bases, and the junction held 9 bases outside the gene matches. From germline, CDR1 is SGDLS and CDR2 YYNGEE. This CDR3 comprises 14 residues. CDR3 in DNA: TGTGCCAGCAGTGACCGGGACAGGGTAGGCGAGCAGTACGTC. This codes for CASSDRDRVGEQYV.

J is TRBJ2-1 and V is TRBV18, with 9 bases identical to TRBD2. Losses at the gene ends were 7 bases for V and 6 bases for J; bases not matched to a gene: 4. The CDR3 has 13 amino acids. CDR1 and CDR2 from the germline V gene are KGHSH and LQKENI. The CDR3 DNA follows: TGTGCCAGCTTGGCGGGAGGGTCCAATGAGCAGTTCTTC. This encodes CASLAGGSNEQFF.

This clone was found a few times. V is TRBV2 and J is TRBJ2-3, with D possibly matching TRBD1 (5 bases). The V end lost 2 bases, the J end lost 6 bases, and 15 bases lay between the germline ends. The CDR3 sequence is 15 residues long. The germline V gene encodes CDR1 SNHLY and CDR2 FYNNEI. For the CDR3, the DNA is TGTGCCAGCAGTGAACTTCGGCAGGGCGGCGATACGCAGTATTTT. Its protein is CASSELRQGGDTQYF.

This clone was seen a handful of times. This chain connects TRBV10-3 to TRBJ1-1, with 7 positions matching TRBD1. Germline V CDR1 and CDR2: ENHRY, SYGVKD. CDR3 length: 13 residues. After removal of 5 bases from V and 1 base from J, the junction contained 1 base not matched to a gene. This CDR3 is CAISRDRNTEAFF. The CDR3 DNA reads TGTGCCATCAGTAGGGACAGGAACACTGAAGCTTTCTTT.

This clone showed up just a few times. The chain couples TRBV9 to TRBJ2-3; D is undetermined. V lost 2 bases and J lost 0, with 13 bases in between. The CDR3 is made up of 16 amino acids. Germline CDR1 SGDLS, CDR2 YYNGEE. CDR3 amino acids: CASSVGSAISTDTQYF. The CDR3 DNA reads as TGTGCCAGCAGCGTGGGGTCAGCAATCAGCACAGATACGCAGTATTTT.

This clone has more than one count but fewer than ten. The chain links TRBV7-2 to TRBJ2-7; 8 nucleotides align to TRBD2. Germline V gene lookup returns CDR1 SGHTA and CDR2 FQGNSA. The CDR3 has 15 amino acids. V was pared by 5 bases and J by 2 bases, with 8 bases of the junction left unmatched. This chain's CDR3 is CASSPQTGGPYEQYF. CDR3 sequence (DNA): TGTGCCAGCAGCCCTCAGACGGGGGGGCCCTACGAGCAGTACTTC.

There are many counts of this clone. The chain links TRBV30 to TRBJ2-5; the D is unclear. Trimming removed 0 bases at V and 2 bases at J, with 7 bases between. CDR1 is GTSNPN, CDR2 SVGIG, per germline (reference sequence). CDR3 length: 13 residues. In nucleotides, the CDR3 is TGTGCCTGGAGTGTACGCAGGCAAGAGACCCAGTACTTC. It is translated as CAWSVRRQETQYF.

This sequence joins TRBV5-4 and TRBJ2-1, with 10 bases that match TRBD2. The germline CDR1 and CDR2 sequences are SGHNT and YYREEE (reference sequence). The CDR3 covers 14 residues. Losses at the gene ends were 5 bases for V and 7 bases for J; bases not matched to a gene: 6. The CDR3 sequence is CASSISSGGNEQFF. In DNA, the CDR3 is TGTGCCAGCAGTATTTCTAGCGGGGGTAATGAGCAGTTCTTC.

Concerning this clone itself: Being one base from a much bigger clone, this may be a read error. This same CDR3 is encoded by further DNA sequences in the sample. The chain uses TRBV7-6 and TRBJ2-5; D is uncertain. V was shortened by 4 bases and J by 3 bases, with 3 bases between the two germline ends. The CDR3 consists of 11 residues. Germline lookup yields CDR1 SGHVS and CDR2 FNYEAQ. CDR3 nucleotide sequence: TGTGCCAGCAGCTCAGAAGAGACCCAGTACTTC. It is translated as CASSSEETQYF.

V gene TRBV6-5 combines with J gene TRBJ2-1, with D unresolved. The CDR3 runs to 16 residues. CDR1 is MNHEY and CDR2 is SVGAGI in the germline V gene. The V and J ends lost 4 bases and 1 base respectively, with 14 bases between them. This chain's CDR3 is CASSSSLGGSYNEQFF. The CDR3 bases are TGTGCCAGCAGTTCCTCCCTGGGTGGGTCCTACAATGAGCAGTTCTTC.

A few counts support this clone. The V gene is TRBV11-1, the J gene TRBJ2-6; no definite D call. The germline gives CDR1 SGHAT, CDR2 FQDESV (reference sequence). V dropped 5 bases and J dropped 1 base, with 15 bases sitting between them. This CDR3 spans 17 amino acids. CDR3 protein: CASSPTVTGSGANVLTF. The CDR3 DNA reads as TGTGCCAGCAGCCCTACAGTGACCGGTTCTGGGGCCAACGTCCTGACTTTC.

V and J are TRBV4-3 and TRBJ2-1, with TRBD2 matching over 10 bases. J gave up 7 bases and V 1 base, and 7 bases lay outside the gene matches. The germline CDR1 and CDR2 sequences are LGHNA and YSLEER. The CDR3 runs 16 residues. CDR3 nucleotide sequence: TGCGCCAGCAGCCAAGTTCCAGCGGGAGGGAGTAATGAGCAGTTCTTC. Its protein is CASSQVPAGGSNEQFF.

Note on this clone: Other DNA sequences in the sample encode the same CDR3. This chain connects TRBV6-6 to TRBJ2-1, with D tentatively TRBD1 (6 bases). With 2 bases removed from V and 4 bases from J, the gap between germline ends came to 9 bases. The CDR3 is 14 residues long. Germline-derived CDR1 and CDR2 are MNHNY and SVGAGI (reference sequence). The CDR3 here is CASSYRQGYNEQFF. The CDR3 DNA is TGTGCCAGCAGTTACAGGCAGGGGTACAATGAGCAGTTCTTC.

The V gene is TRBV29-1, the J gene TRBJ2-7; 7 bases match TRBD1. The CDR3 extends over 12 amino acids. The trim removed 6 bases at V and 2 bases at J, leaving 4 bases unmatched. The germline gives CDR1 SQVTM, CDR2 ANQGSEA. This CDR3 is CSVGQTTYEQYV. CDR3 in DNA: TGCAGCGTGGGACAGACCACCTACGAGCAGTACGTC.

The chain uses TRBV20-1 and TRBJ2-7; no firm D call. The CDR3 sequence is 11 residues long. V was trimmed by 3 bases and J by 6 bases, leaving 9 bases between them. CDR1 and CDR2 from the germline V gene are DFQATT and SNEGSKA (reference sequence). CDR3 nucleotide sequence: TGCAGTGCTAGTGCCGTGAGCGAGCAGTACTTC. It translates to CSASAVSEQYF.

The rearrangement links TRBV9 to TRBJ2-1; D not resolved. Germline V CDR1 and CDR2: SGDLS, YYNGEE. This CDR3 contains 14 residues. With 0 bases removed from V and 7 bases from J, the gap between germline ends came to 11 bases. CDR3 in DNA: TGTGCCAGCAGCGTAGCTGATAATTTGAATGAGCAGTTCTTC. Translating gives CASSVADNLNEQFF.

The chain has TRBV10-3 and TRBJ2-1; D is unclear. This CDR3 spans 16 amino acids. Between the trimmed V and J ends, which lost 10 bases and 0 bases, there was a span of 19 bases. CDR1 ENHRY and CDR2 SYGVKD come from the germline V gene. For the CDR3, the DNA is TGTGCCAAGCCCCCCTCAGGCCCTAGCTCCTACAATGAGCAGTTCTTC. Amino acid sequence: CAKPPSGPSSYNEQFF.

The chain joins TRBV5-1 to TRBJ2-3; 7 bases match TRBD1. The CDR3 is 14 amino acids. Germline values: CDR1 SGHRS, CDR2 YFSETQ. The V segment lost 3 bases and the J segment 4 bases; nucleotides outside the gene matches: 5. The CDR3 nucleotides are TGCGCCAGCAGCTCGACTACAGGGGCAGATACGCAGTATTTT. Translation gives CASSSTTGADTQYF.

The chain is built from TRBV4-2 and TRBJ1-1; D is ambiguous. The V and J ends lost 10 bases and 1 base respectively, with 7 bases between them. Germline loops: CDR1 LGHNA, CDR2 YNFKEQ. The CDR3 covers 11 residues. CDR3 sequence reads: CATQRNTEAFF. CDR3 DNA sequence: TGTGCCACACAGAGGAACACTGAAGCTTTCTTT.